Below, 14 T cell receptor beta chains from the same sample are listed, as sequenced in a study of blood T cell repertoires in COVID-19. Sequencing used immunoSEQ multiplex PCR; TCRdb keeps in-frame clones, though not all of them. In the table there are tens of thousands of clones, about nine tenths of which are singletons. Input material: peripheral blood. These receptors were obtained from a man between 65 and 85 years old with acute or convalescent COVID-19.

This chain connects TRBV5-1 to TRBJ2-3; unclear D gene. The ends were cut back, 0 bases at V and 0 bases at J, with 5 bases in the middle. The CDR3 covers 14 residues. The V gene's germline CDR1 is SGHRS and CDR2 YFSETQ. The CDR3: CASSLERSTDTQYF. The CDR3, as DNA: TGCGCCAGCAGCTTGGAGAGGAGCACAGATACGCAGTATTTT.

The chain couples TRBV2 to TRBJ1-5; D gene ambiguous. V gave up 4 bases and J gave up 0 bases, with 10 bases separating them. This CDR3 is 15 amino acids long. CDR1 is SNHLY and CDR2 is FYNNEI in the germline V gene. The CDR3 DNA reads as TGTGCCAGCAGTGGTCCGGGTACTAGCAATCAGCCCCAGCATTTT. Encoded protein: CASSGPGTSNQPQHF.

CDR3 coding DNA: TGTGCCAGCAGCCCTTTAGCGGGATTCGGGGAGACCCAGTACTTC. As protein: CASSPLAGFGETQYF. The chain has TRBV14 and TRBJ2-5; 8 bases are shared with TRBD2. J was trimmed by 5 bases and V by 4 bases; bases with no gene match: 9. The CDR3 is made up of 15 amino acids. Germline V gene lookup returns CDR1 SGHDN and CDR2 FVKESK.

The chain recombines TRBV6-2 or TRBV6-3 with TRBJ2-5; 9 positions match TRBD1. CDR1 is MNHEY, CDR2 SVGEGT, per germline. V lost 2 bases and J lost 4; bases outside the gene matches: 5. The CDR3 is 15 residues long. Written as DNA, the CDR3 is TGTGCCAGCAGTTACACTACAGGGGGCAGAGAGACCCAGTACTTC. As protein: CASSYTTGGRETQYF.

The chain combines TRBV7-8 with TRBJ1-1; D is perhaps TRBD1 (6 bases). V lost 5 bases, J lost 6 bases, and 16 bases lay in between. Germline lookup yields CDR1 SGHVS and CDR2 FQNEAQ. The CDR3 contains 14 residues. Here the CDR3 reads CASSRAGAGAEAFF. The CDR3 DNA is TGTGCCAGCAGCCGGGCGGGGGCTGGAGCTGAAGCTTTCTTT.

This chain joins TRBV6-2 or TRBV6-3 and TRBJ1-3; D possibly corresponds to TRBD1 (6 bases). Germline CDR1 is MNHEY and CDR2 is SVGEGT. There are 21 residues in the CDR3. The V and J ends lost 2 bases and 0 bases respectively, with 26 bases between them. In DNA, the CDR3 is TGTGCCAGCAGTTACCCCCACTACAGGGTCAGCTCGACCTCCTCTGGAAACACCATATATTTT. This codes for CASSYPHYRVSSTSSGNTIYF.

The J gene is TRBJ2-3, the V gene TRBV7-3; 8 bases are a match to TRBD2. Germline CDR1 reads SGHTA; CDR2 reads FQGTGA. V trimming: 2 bases; J trimming: 2 bases; junction bases outside the gene matches: 3. This CDR3 spans 15 amino acids. CDR3 region: CASSLGLAYTDTQYF. The CDR3 bases are TGTGCCAGCAGCTTAGGACTAGCCTACACAGATACGCAGTATTTT.

This sequence joins TRBV7-9 and TRBJ1-1, with D uncertain. The CDR3 is 15 amino acids. CDR1 is SEHNR and CDR2 is FQNEAQ in the germline V gene (reference sequence). Trimming took 3 bases from V and 1 from J, leaving 12 bases between them. The CDR3 nucleotides read TGTGCCAGCAGCTTTAATCACAGATCGAACACTGAAGCTTTCTTT. It encodes CASSFNHRSNTEAFF.

In its sample, this clone was seen once. The V and J genes are TRBV6-5 and TRBJ1-5; no definite D call. Trimming removed 8 bases from V and 9 bases from J, with 14 bases in between. CDR3 size: 12 residues. Per the germline V gene, CDR1 is MNHEY and CDR2 is SVGAGI. The CDR3 sequence is CASGRLQGPQHF. CDR3 in DNA: TGTGCCAGCGGCAGACTCCAAGGGCCCCAGCATTTT.

The rearrangement uses TRBV2 and TRBJ1-6; D remains unclear. The germline gives CDR1 SNHLY, CDR2 FYNNEI. The germline V and J ends were trimmed by 3 bases and 0 bases, with 12 bases remaining between them. CDR3 size: 17 residues. CDR3 protein: CASSELVRSSYNSPLHF. DNA of the CDR3: TGTGCCAGCAGTGAGTTGGTACGGAGCTCCTATAATTCACCCCTCCACTTT. Full variable domain (rest looked up from reference TRBV2 and TRBJ1-6): EPEVTQTPSHQVTQMGQEVILRCVPISNHLYFYWYRQILGQKVEFLVSFYNNEISEKSEIFDDQFSVERPDGSNFTLKIRSTKLEDSAMYFCASSELVRSSYNSPLHFGNGTRLTVT.

This clone was picked up a small number of times. The gene calls are TRBV6-6 and TRBJ1-6; 10 bases map to TRBD1. Looked up from germline, CDR1 is MNHNY and CDR2 is SVGAGI (reference sequence). The trim removed 0 bases at V and 7 bases at J, leaving 3 bases unmatched. The CDR3 loop spans 16 amino acids. The CDR3 protein is CASSYSTGGRNSPLHF. The DNA for the CDR3 is TGTGCCAGCAGTTACTCGACAGGGGGCAGAAATTCACCCCTCCACTTT.

The V gene is TRBV10-3, the J gene TRBJ2-1, with D possibly matching TRBD1 (5 bases). Germline V gene data show CDR1 as ENHRY and CDR2 as SYGVKD. The V gene lost 4 bases and the J gene lost 3 bases, with 10 bases spanning the gap. The CDR3 has 14 residues. The CDR3 here is CAISVGVSYNEQFF. CDR3 coding DNA: TGTGCCATCAGTGTAGGGGTCAGCTACAATGAGCAGTTCTTC.

CDR3 residues: CASSDTGGNEKLFF. The CDR3 region has the DNA TGTGCCAGCAGCGACACAGGGGGAAACGAAAAACTGTTTTTT. The chain combines TRBV5-6 with TRBJ1-4; 8 nucleotides line up with TRBD1. The germline gives CDR1 SGHDT, CDR2 YYEEEE. The junction had 7 bases not matched to a gene; V was cut back by 4 bases and J by 8 bases. The CDR3 extends over 14 amino acids.

This chain connects TRBV6-5 to TRBJ2-7; perhaps TRBD1 as D (6 bases). CDR1 and CDR2 (germline): MNHEY, SVGAGI. Trimming shortened V by 2 bases and J by 4 bases, and 12 bases separated the two germline ends. The CDR3 is 14 amino acids. The CDR3 loop is CASSYGTPTYEQYF. In nucleotides, the CDR3 is TGTGCCAGCAGTTACGGGACACCAACGTACGAGCAGTACTTC.